This TCR beta chain derives from a study of T cell responses to AZD1222 COVID-19 vaccine. Study outcomes and limitations: Clonal diversity was possibly underestimated; the donors were predominantly white British and more often female. Researchers report vaccine-associated CD4 TCRs spanning spike, with dominance at 160-218 and 743-854. Variant regions that are unmutated are reportedly the target of nearly half of spike-specific TCRs.

The data were produced by immunoSEQ multiplex PCR, yet TCRdb's version contains in-frame clones alone and is incomplete. The sample has fewer than 120,000 clones, roughly 92% seen once; the top ten hold around 2.5%. Turning to this clone: No antigen is known for it.

This CDR3 comprises 12 residues. Germline V gives CDR1 SGHNT, CDR2 YENEEA. V was clipped by 3 bases and J by 8 bases, with 7 bases between them. V is TRBV11-3 and J is TRBJ2-2; D unresolved. Specimen: peripheral blood, collected 28 days after the second AZD1222 dose. This clonotype was obtained from an adult who received the AZD1222 COVID-19 vaccine. The CDR3 coding sequence is TGTGCCAGCAGCTTCGAAATTGGGGAGCTGTTTTTT. Amino acid sequence: CASSFEIGELFF.